This TCR beta chain comes out of a study of T cells in Graves' hyperthyroidism and ophthalmopathy. TCR beta CDR3 regions were amplified from RNA. Using the HTBI primer set, a first-round RT-PCR was run on the TCR CDR3. Each CDR3 protein is one row after TCRdb ran MiXCR on the multiplex PCR reads. The sample yields about 400,000 distinct CDR3 sequences, 15% to 18% seen once. This clonotype was found a few times. Its antigen is unidentified. Study outcomes and limitations: Among clonotypes expanded in thyroid above 0.001, most were also found in blood.

The source of this sequence is a woman aged 18-29 years with Graves' hyperthyroidism that later progressed to Graves' ophthalmopathy. The sequencing sample was made of blood.

The CDR3 here is CASSPQGANMEAFF. CDR3 bases: TGTGCCAGCTCACCACAGGGGGCGAATATGGAAGCTTTCTTT. The chain carries TRBV18 and TRBJ1-1; 7 nucleotides align to TRBD1. With 1 base clipped from V and 8 bases from J, the junction kept 7 bases outside the gene matches. Per the germline V gene, CDR1 is KGHSH and CDR2 is LQKENI. There are 14 residues in the CDR3.